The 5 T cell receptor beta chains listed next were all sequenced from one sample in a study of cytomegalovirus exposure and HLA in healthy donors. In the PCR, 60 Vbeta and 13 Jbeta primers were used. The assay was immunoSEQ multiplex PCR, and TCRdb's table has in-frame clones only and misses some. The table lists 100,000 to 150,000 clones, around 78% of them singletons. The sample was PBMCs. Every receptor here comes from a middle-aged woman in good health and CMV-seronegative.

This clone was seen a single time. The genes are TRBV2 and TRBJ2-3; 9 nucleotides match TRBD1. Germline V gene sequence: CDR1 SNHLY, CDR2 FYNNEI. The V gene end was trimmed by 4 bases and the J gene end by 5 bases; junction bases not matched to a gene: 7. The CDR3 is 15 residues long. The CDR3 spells CASSGRDRAEDTQYF. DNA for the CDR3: TGTGCCAGCAGTGGACGGGACAGGGCGGAAGATACGCAGTATTTT. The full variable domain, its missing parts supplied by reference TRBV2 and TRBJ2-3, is EPEVTQTPSHQVTQMGQEVILRCVPISNHLYFYWYRQILGQKVEFLVSFYNNEISEKSEIFDDQFSVERPDGSNFTLKIRSTKLEDSAMYFCASSGRDRAEDTQYFGPGTRLTVL.

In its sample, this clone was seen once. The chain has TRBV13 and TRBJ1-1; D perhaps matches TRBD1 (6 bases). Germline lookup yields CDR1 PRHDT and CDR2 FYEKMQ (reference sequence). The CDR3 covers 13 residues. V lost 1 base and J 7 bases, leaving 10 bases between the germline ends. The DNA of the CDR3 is TGTGCCAGCAGCTTAGATAAGGGGGTTGAAGCTTTCTTT. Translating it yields CASSLDKGVEAFF.

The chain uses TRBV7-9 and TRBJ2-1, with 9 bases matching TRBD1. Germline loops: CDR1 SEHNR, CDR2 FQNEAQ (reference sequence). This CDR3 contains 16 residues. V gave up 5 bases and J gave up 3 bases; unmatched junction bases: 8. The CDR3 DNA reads TGTGCCAGCAGCCCGCGACAGGGGGTAGGCTACAATGAGCAGTTCTTC. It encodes CASSPRQGVGYNEQFF. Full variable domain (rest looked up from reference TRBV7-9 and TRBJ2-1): DTGVSQNPRHKITKRGQNVTFRCDPISEHNRLYWYRQTLGQGPEFLTYFQNEAQLEKSRLLSDRFSAERPKGSFSTLEIQRTEQGDSAMYLCASSPRQGVGYNEQFFGPGTRLTVL.

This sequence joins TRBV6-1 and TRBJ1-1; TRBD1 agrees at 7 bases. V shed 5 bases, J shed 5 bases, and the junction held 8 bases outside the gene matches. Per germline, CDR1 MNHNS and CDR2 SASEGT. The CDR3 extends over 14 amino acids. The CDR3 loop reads CASSSTTGRTEAFF. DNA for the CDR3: TGTGCCAGCAGTAGCACGACAGGGAGGACTGAAGCTTTCTTT.

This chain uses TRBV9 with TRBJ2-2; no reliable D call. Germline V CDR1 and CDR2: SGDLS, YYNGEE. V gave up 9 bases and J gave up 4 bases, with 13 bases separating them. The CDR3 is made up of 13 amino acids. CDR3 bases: TGTGCCACCAAAGAAGAGAGCACCGGGGAGCTGTTTTTT. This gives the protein CATKEESTGELFF.